The 6 T cell receptor beta chains below come from one sample, sequenced in a study of blood T cell repertoires in COVID-19. Clones were read by immunoSEQ multiplex PCR, and TCRdb kept only the in-frame ones, dropping some. Among 100,000 to 120,000 clones, 65% to 80% were seen once, and the ten largest hold less than 10%. Sequencing was carried out using peripheral blood. These receptor sequences come from an older woman with acute or convalescent COVID-19.

This clone has only one observation. This sequence joins TRBV5-6 and TRBJ1-1; tentatively, D is TRBD1 (6 bases). This CDR3 has 13 amino acids. The germline gives CDR1 SGHDT, CDR2 YYEEEE. Deletions cut 4 bases from V and 7 bases from J, with 14 bases between. For the CDR3, the DNA is TGTGCCAGCAGCCTGAAAGGGGGTCGTGAAGCTTTCTTT. This sequence encodes CASSLKGGREAFF.

In this sample, this clone turned up a few times. This sequence joins TRBV28 and TRBJ1-3; perhaps TRBD1 as D (5 bases). CDR1 is MDHEN and CDR2 is SYDVKM in the germline V gene. Trimming pared 7 bases from V and 0 bases from J, leaving 13 bases between. The CDR3 is 15 amino acids. The CDR3 spells CASTEDSNSGNTIYF. As DNA, the CDR3 is TGTGCCAGCACCGAAGACAGCAACTCTGGAAACACCATATATTTT.

DNA for the CDR3: TGCGCCAGCAGCTTGGCCCGCGACAGGCTATACCAAGAGACCCAGTACTTC. This gives the protein CASSLARDRLYQETQYF. The V gene is TRBV5-1, the J gene TRBJ2-5; D possibly corresponds to TRBD1 (6 bases). There are 17 residues in the CDR3. V lost 0 bases, J lost 0 bases, and 15 bases lay in between. Germline V gene data show CDR1 as SGHRS and CDR2 as YFSETQ.

J is TRBJ1-4 and V is TRBV5-1, with D perhaps TRBD1 (5 bases). V was shortened by 4 bases and J by 0 bases, with 16 bases between the two germline ends. This CDR3 region has 17 residues. Per the germline V gene, CDR1 is SGHRS and CDR2 is YFSETQ. CDR3 residues: CASSPRTILATNEKLFF. In DNA, the CDR3 is TGCGCCAGCAGCCCGAGGACAATTCTAGCAACTAATGAAAAACTGTTTTTT.

This sequence joins TRBV3-1 (or the pseudogene TRBV3-2) and TRBJ2-4; D call uncertain. Germline V gives CDR1 LGHDT, CDR2 YNNKEL (reference sequence). V was clipped by 1 base and J by 0 bases, with 10 bases between them. CDR3 size: 16 residues. The CDR3 protein is CASSQGSQLAKNIQYF. CDR3 DNA: TGTGCCAGCAGCCAAGGGTCTCAGTTAGCCAAAAACATTCAGTACTTC.

This sequence joins TRBV5-1 and TRBJ1-1; the match to TRBD1 covers 12 bases. The CDR3 spans 16 residues. Germline V gene sequence: CDR1 SGHRS, CDR2 YFSETQ. Losses at the gene ends were 2 bases for V and 2 bases for J; bases not matched to a gene: 4. This CDR3 reads CASSLTGQGANTEAFF. The CDR3 DNA reads as TGCGCCAGCAGCTTAACGGGACAGGGGGCTAACACTGAAGCTTTCTTT.